Following are 32 T cell receptor beta chains from one sample sequenced in a study of cytomegalovirus exposure and HLA in healthy donors. PCR primers comprised 60 Vbeta and 13 Jbeta primers. Profiled with immunoSEQ multiplex PCR; TCRdb holds only in-frame clones, not every one. In the table there are roughly 90,000 clones, approximately 84% of which are singletons. Sequencing was carried out using PBMCs. These TCRs come from a man younger than 35 in good health and CMV-seronegative.

V gene TRBV28 combines with J gene TRBJ1-5; the D gene is possibly TRBD1 (6 bases). Trimming took off 6 bases at V and 4 bases at J, with 16 bases between the two ends. The CDR3 covers 15 residues. Germline V gene lookup returns CDR1 MDHEN and CDR2 SYDVKM. The CDR3 here is CASSPRGARNQPQHF. The CDR3, as DNA: TGTGCCAGCAGCCCTCGGGGGGCGCGTAATCAGCCCCAGCATTTT.

The chain couples TRBV28 to TRBJ2-1; 15 bases line up with TRBD2. Trimming removed 1 base from V and 6 bases from J; junction bases left unmatched: 7. Germline lookup yields CDR1 MDHEN and CDR2 SYDVKM. The CDR3 contains 18 residues. The CDR3 region is CASSLFRRTSGRANEQFF. CDR3 coding DNA: TGTGCCAGCAGTTTATTTCGGAGGACTAGCGGGAGGGCCAATGAGCAGTTCTTC.

The chain couples TRBV7-9 to TRBJ2-3; D is uncertain. The CDR3 length is 15 residues. The germline CDR1 and CDR2 sequences are SEHNR and FQNEAQ (reference sequence). V lost 5 bases and J 0 bases, leaving 12 bases between the germline ends. CDR3 sequence: CASSLFGGSTDTQYF. In DNA form, the CDR3 reads TGTGCCAGCAGCCTCTTCGGCGGAAGCACAGATACGCAGTATTTT.

This sequence joins TRBV18 and TRBJ2-7, with D perhaps TRBD2 (5 bases). Germline assignment: CDR1 KGHSH and CDR2 LQKENI. The ends were cut back, 6 bases at V and 7 bases at J, with 13 bases in the middle. This CDR3 spans 12 amino acids. Here the CDR3 DNA reads TGTGCCAGCTCTCTCGGACCGGGGGAGCAGTACTTC. Amino acid sequence: CASSLGPGEQYF.

The gene calls are TRBV29-1 and TRBJ1-5, with 11 bases fitting TRBD1. Germline loops: CDR1 SQVTM, CDR2 ANQGSEA. J gave up 5 bases and V 4 bases, and 10 bases lay outside the gene matches. The CDR3 length is 16 residues. CDR3 DNA sequence: TGCAGCGTTGTGTTATACGGGACAGGGGGGGATCAGCCCCAGCATTTT. It yields the protein CSVVLYGTGGDQPQHF.

V is TRBV6-6 and J is TRBJ2-7, with TRBD2 matching over 12 bases. The CDR3 totals 14 residues. CDR1 MNHNY and CDR2 SVGAGI come from the germline V gene (reference sequence). J was trimmed by 4 bases and V by 6 bases; bases with no gene match: 4. The CDR3 DNA follows: TGTGCCAGCAGACGGACTAGCGGGGCTTACGAGCAGTACTTC. Amino acids: CASRRTSGAYEQYF.

J is TRBJ2-3 and V is TRBV7-9; D may be TRBD1 (6 bases). Germline V gene lookup returns CDR1 SEHNR and CDR2 FQNEAQ (reference sequence). The V gene lost 4 bases and the J gene lost 7 bases, with 18 bases spanning the gap. This CDR3 spans 15 amino acids. The CDR3 loop is CASSSPLGGPNTQYF. CDR3 sequence (DNA): TGTGCCAGCAGCTCCCCCCTAGGGGGTCCGAATACGCAGTATTTT.

The CDR3 sequence: CASSRLESAHTQYF. DNA of the CDR3: TGTGCCAGCAGCCGACTAGAATCGGCCCATACGCAGTATTTT. J is TRBJ2-3 and V is TRBV27; perhaps TRBD2 as D (6 bases). This CDR3 is 14 amino acids long. Germline-derived CDR1 and CDR2 are MNHEY and SMNVEV (reference sequence). Between the trimmed V and J ends, which lost 6 bases and 7 bases, there was a span of 17 bases.

CDR3 residues: CASSEQGQGNQPQHF. The CDR3, as DNA: TGTGCCAGTAGTGAACAGGGTCAGGGCAATCAGCCCCAGCATTTT. This rearrangement joins TRBV19 to TRBJ1-5, with D tentatively TRBD1 (6 bases). The length of the CDR3 is 15 residues. Trimming took off 5 bases at V and 2 bases at J, with 13 bases between the two ends. Germline CDR1 LNHDA, CDR2 SQIVND (reference sequence).

V gene TRBV28 combines with J gene TRBJ2-2; a possible D gene is TRBD1 (6 bases). V was cut by 8 bases and J by 0 bases, with 25 bases left in between. The CDR3 is 19 amino acids. Germline loops: CDR1 MDHEN, CDR2 SYDVKM. In nucleotides, the CDR3 is TGTGCCAGCGCTCTCCCCCTGGCAGGGGCCTTTACGAACACCGGGGAGCTGTTTTTT. It translates to CASALPLAGAFTNTGELFF.

This clone occurred once. The genes are TRBV28 and TRBJ1-4, with TRBD1 as a possible D gene (6 bases). CDR3 length: 11 residues. Looked up from germline, CDR1 is MDHEN and CDR2 is SYDVKM. Trimming took 6 bases from V and 13 from J, leaving 12 bases between them. The CDR3 region has the DNA TGTGCCAGCAGAGGAAGGGGGTTACTGTTTTTT. It is translated as CASRGRGLLFF.

The table lists this clone with a few counts. J is TRBJ1-2 and V is TRBV6-1; D unclear. Germline lookup yields CDR1 MNHNS and CDR2 SASEGT. The CDR3 length is 13 residues. V lost 2 bases and J 7 bases, leaving 11 bases between the germline ends. CDR3 DNA sequence: TGTGCCAGCAGTGAACCAGAGGTTTTTGGCTACACCTTC. It translates to CASSEPEVFGYTF.

A single count supports this clone. The chain's CDR3 is CASSFGVLAADTQYF. The CDR3 DNA is TGCGCCAGCAGCTTCGGAGTTCTGGCGGCAGATACGCAGTATTTT. This rearrangement joins TRBV5-1 to TRBJ2-3; D ambiguous. The CDR3 consists of 15 residues. Germline V gene sequence: CDR1 SGHRS, CDR2 YFSETQ. V lost 2 bases and J lost 4, with 14 bases in between.

This clone has a handful of counts. J is TRBJ2-3 and V is TRBV6-4; D not resolved. The germline V and J ends were trimmed by 0 bases and 2 bases, with 3 bases remaining between them. Germline V gene data show CDR1 as MRHNA and CDR2 as SNTAGT. This CDR3 is built from 13 residues. CDR3 coding DNA: TGTGCCAGCAGTGACTCCTTCACAGATACGCAGTATTTT. As protein: CASSDSFTDTQYF.

The chain carries TRBV12-5 and TRBJ1-2; unclear D gene. Trimming pared 4 bases from V and 1 base from J, leaving 7 bases between. The CDR3 has 13 amino acids. CDR1 and CDR2 from the germline V gene are LGHNT and FRNRAP. CDR3 DNA sequence: TGTGCTAGTGGTTCTGGCGGTAACTATGGCTACACCTTC. Protein sequence: CASGSGGNYGYTF.

The chain joins TRBV27 to TRBJ2-1, with D perhaps matching TRBD1 (6 bases). Germline loops: CDR1 MNHEY, CDR2 SMNVEV (reference sequence). Trimming took off 2 bases at V and 14 bases at J, with 13 bases between the two ends. The CDR3 loop spans 12 amino acids. The CDR3 coding sequence is TGTGCCAGCAGTTTAAATGGGGGCAGGGAGTTCTTC. Translating gives CASSLNGGREFF.

The chain recombines TRBV4-2 with TRBJ2-1; no clear D. This CDR3 is built from 16 residues. The germline V gene has CDR1 LGHNA and CDR2 YNFKEQ. Trimming removed 1 base at V and 0 bases at J, with 10 bases between. CDR3 sequence (DNA): TGTGCCAGCAGCCAAGCGGGTTCAAGCTCCTACAATGAGCAGTTCTTC. Translated: CASSQAGSSSYNEQFF.

V gene TRBV5-4 combines with J gene TRBJ2-7, with 9 bases identical to TRBD1. This CDR3 has 14 amino acids. V trimming: 4 bases; J trimming: 5 bases; junction bases outside the gene matches: 7. Germline V gene data show CDR1 as SGHNT and CDR2 as YYREEE (reference sequence). This CDR3 is CASSRDRAPDEQYF. The CDR3 nucleotides are TGTGCCAGCAGCCGGGACAGGGCGCCGGACGAGCAGTACTTC.

V usage is TRBV11-2 and J usage is TRBJ2-7; 11 nucleotides agree with TRBD2. In germline, CDR1 is SGHAT, CDR2 FQNNGV. CDR3 length: 16 residues. The J segment lost 5 bases and the V segment lost 4 bases, leaving 10 bases of the junction unmatched. Here the CDR3 reads CASSSILAGVQNEQYF. In DNA, the CDR3 is TGTGCCAGCAGCTCGATACTAGCGGGAGTACAAAACGAGCAGTACTTC.

The chain carries TRBV18 and TRBJ1-2, with D possibly matching TRBD1 (5 bases). V lost 2 bases, J lost 0 bases, and 7 bases lay in between. Germline CDR1 KGHSH, CDR2 LQKENI. The CDR3 is 14 residues long. The CDR3 DNA follows: TGTGCCAGCTCACCAGGCAGGGCTAACTATGGCTACACCTTC. Residues: CASSPGRANYGYTF.

V gene TRBV29-1 combines with J gene TRBJ2-5; 8 bases match TRBD2. From germline, CDR1 is SQVTM and CDR2 ANQGSEA. V shed 0 bases, J shed 2 bases, and the junction held 8 bases outside the gene matches. The CDR3 has 16 residues. In DNA form, the CDR3 reads TGCAGCGTTGAAGATCGTACTAGCGGCCCTCAAGAGACCCAGTACTTC. This gives the protein CSVEDRTSGPQETQYF.

The chain uses TRBV11-2 and TRBJ1-3; D is undetermined. From germline, CDR1 is SGHAT and CDR2 FQNNGV. V was shortened by 2 bases and J by 3 bases, with 8 bases between the two germline ends. The CDR3 totals 14 residues. The CDR3 nucleotides are TGTGCCAGCAGCTTAATTTTTCTTGGAAACACCATATATTTT. Its protein is CASSLIFLGNTIYF.

The chain is built from TRBV9 and TRBJ2-1, with 9 positions matching TRBD1. J gave up 5 bases and V 3 bases, and 6 bases lay outside the gene matches. Per the germline V gene, CDR1 is SGDLS and CDR2 is YYNGEE. The CDR3 contains 15 residues. The DNA of the CDR3 is TGTGCCAGCAGCGCAGACAGGGGGAAGAACAATGAGCAGTTCTTC. Its translation is CASSADRGKNNEQFF.

V is TRBV2 and J is TRBJ1-2; 8 positions match TRBD1. Looked up from germline, CDR1 is SNHLY and CDR2 is FYNNEI. V lost 6 bases and J lost 6; bases outside the gene matches: 3. The CDR3 spans 12 residues. The CDR3 spells CASRDRAHGYTF. The CDR3 DNA is TGTGCCAGCAGGGACAGGGCCCATGGCTACACCTTC.

This chain's CDR3 is CASSLGNSGREQYF. The CDR3 coding sequence is TGCGCCAGCAGCTTGGGAAATAGCGGGAGGGAGCAGTACTTC. The chain links TRBV5-1 to TRBJ2-7, with 10 bases matching TRBD2. Per germline, CDR1 SGHRS and CDR2 YFSETQ. The CDR3 spans 14 residues. J was trimmed by 7 bases and V by 0 bases; bases with no gene match: 4.

The chain links TRBV11-2 to TRBJ2-1, with D unresolved. This CDR3 spans 14 amino acids. Germline CDR1 is SGHAT and CDR2 is FQNNGV. Trimming pared 4 bases from V and 6 bases from J, leaving 13 bases between. The chain's CDR3 is CASSSRIGGNEQFF. CDR3 sequence (DNA): TGTGCCAGCAGCTCTAGAATAGGCGGCAATGAGCAGTTCTTC. Filled out from reference TRBV11-2 and TRBJ2-1, the complete variable domain reads EAGVAQSPRYKIIEKRQSVAFWCNPISGHATLYWYQQILGQGPKLLIQFQNNGVVDDSQLPKDRFSAERLKGVDSTLKIQPAKLEDSAVYLCASSSRIGGNEQFFGPGTRLTVL.

V gene TRBV10-3 combines with J gene TRBJ1-1; 8 positions agree with TRBD1. Trimming took 4 bases from V and 8 from J; bases not matched to a gene: 18. Looked up from germline, CDR1 is ENHRY and CDR2 is SYGVKD. CDR3 length equals 17 residues. The CDR3 loop is CAISAGQGEFETEEAFF. For the CDR3, the DNA is TGTGCCATCAGTGCCGGACAGGGCGAATTCGAGACAGAAGAAGCTTTCTTT.

The rearrangement joins TRBV7-8 to TRBJ1-1, with TRBD1 identical over 10 bases. The J segment lost 0 bases and the V segment lost 5 bases, leaving 3 bases of the junction unmatched. Germline lookup yields CDR1 SGHVS and CDR2 FQNEAQ. The CDR3 has 15 amino acids. This chain's CDR3 is CASSPGTGVNTEAFF. The DNA for the CDR3 is TGTGCCAGCAGCCCGGGGACAGGGGTGAACACTGAAGCTTTCTTT. The variable domain in full, with the rest retrieved from reference TRBV7-8 and TRBJ1-1, is GAGVSQSPRYKVAKRGQDVALRCDPISGHVSLFWYQQALGQGPEFLTYFQNEAQLDKSGLPSDRFFAERPEGSVSTLKIQRTQQEDSAVYLCASSPGTGVNTEAFFGQGTRLTVV.

This clone was seen just once. The V call is TRBV25-1, the J call TRBJ2-1, with D maybe TRBD2 (5 bases). This CDR3 spans 14 amino acids. Trimming took off 5 bases at V and 6 bases at J, with 14 bases between the two ends. Looked up from germline, CDR1 is MGHDK and CDR2 is SYGVNS. CDR3 sequence: CASSLRTGRNEQFF. The CDR3 DNA sequence: TGTGCCAGCAGTTTGAGGACTGGCCGCAATGAGCAGTTCTTC. Supplemented by reference TRBV25-1 and TRBJ2-1, the full variable domain reads EADIYQTPRYLVIGTGKKITLECSQTMGHDKMYWYQQDPGMELHLIHYSYGVNSTEKGDLSSESTVSRIRTEHFPLTLESARPSHTSQYLCASSLRTGRNEQFFGPGTRLTVL.

The gene calls are TRBV28 and TRBJ2-1, with D maybe TRBD2 (5 bases). Per the germline V gene, CDR1 is MDHEN and CDR2 is SYDVKM. There are 15 residues in the CDR3. V was trimmed by 1 base and J by 6 bases, leaving 13 bases between them. Here the CDR3 DNA reads TGTGCCAGCAGTTTATTAACTTATGCGGGCAATGAGCAGTTCTTC. Protein sequence: CASSLLTYAGNEQFF. The whole variable domain, remainder taken from reference TRBV28 and TRBJ2-1, is DVKVTQSSRYLVKRTGEKVFLECVQDMDHENMFWYRQDPGLGLRLIYFSYDVKMKEKGDIPEGYSVSREKKERFSLILESASTNQTSMYLCASSLLTYAGNEQFFGPGTRLTVL.

In DNA, the CDR3 is TGCGCCAGCAGGGGACAGGGTTCCTACAATGAGCAGTTCTTC. Translated: CASRGQGSYNEQFF. This chain links TRBV10-1 with TRBJ2-1; TRBD1 matches 9 bases. This CDR3 spans 14 amino acids. Losses at the gene ends were 6 bases for V and 1 base for J; bases not matched to a gene: 1. From germline, CDR1 is WNHNN and CDR2 SYGVQD (reference sequence).

The V and J genes are TRBV15 and TRBJ2-5; D is undetermined. Germline CDR1 is LNHNV and CDR2 is YYDKDF (reference sequence). The V end was cut by 0 bases, the J end by 3 bases, with 5 bases between. The CDR3 length is 13 residues. The CDR3 sequence: CATSRDPEETQYF. CDR3 nucleotide sequence: TGTGCCACCAGCAGAGATCCTGAAGAGACCCAGTACTTC.